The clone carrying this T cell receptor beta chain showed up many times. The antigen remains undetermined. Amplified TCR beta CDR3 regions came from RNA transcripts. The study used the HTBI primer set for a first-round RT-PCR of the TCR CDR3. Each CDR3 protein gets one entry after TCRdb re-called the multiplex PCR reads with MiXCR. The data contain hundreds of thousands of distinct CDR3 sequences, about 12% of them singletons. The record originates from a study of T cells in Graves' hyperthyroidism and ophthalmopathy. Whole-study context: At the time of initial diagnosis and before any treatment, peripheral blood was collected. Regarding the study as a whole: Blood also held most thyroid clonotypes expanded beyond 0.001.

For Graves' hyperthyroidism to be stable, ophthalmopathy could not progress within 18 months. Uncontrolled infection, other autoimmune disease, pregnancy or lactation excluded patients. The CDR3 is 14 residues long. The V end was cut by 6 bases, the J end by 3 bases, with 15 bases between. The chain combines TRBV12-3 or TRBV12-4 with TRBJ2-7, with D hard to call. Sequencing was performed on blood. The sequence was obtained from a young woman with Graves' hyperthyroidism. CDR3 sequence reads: CASSPRSSNYEQYF. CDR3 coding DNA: TGTGCCAGCAGCCCAAGGAGCTCAAACTACGAGCAGTACTTC.